The 17 T cell receptor beta chains listed next were all sequenced from one sample in a study of Tregs in tolerant kidney transplant recipients. Assay: immunoSEQ multiplex PCR; the TCRdb copy retains only in-frame clones and omits some. The sample has 85,000 to 90,000 clones, approximately 92% seen once. Sequencing input: CD8+ T cells from blood. Receptors were obtained from a human donor in good health.

The V and J genes are TRBV7-3 and TRBJ2-3, with TRBD2 matching 7 bases. This CDR3 has 16 residues. Germline V gene lookup returns CDR1 SGHTA and CDR2 FQGTGA. The J segment lost 0 bases and the V segment lost 0 bases, leaving 3 bases of the junction unmatched. DNA for the CDR3: TGTGCCAGCAGCTTAACAGCGGGGACTAGCACAGATACGCAGTATTTT. Protein: CASSLTAGTSTDTQYF.

The rearrangement uses TRBV19 and TRBJ2-1; D gene ambiguous. This CDR3 has 15 amino acids. The germline CDR1 and CDR2 sequences are LNHDA and SQIVND (reference sequence). The V end was cut by 3 bases, the J end by 2 bases, with 11 bases between. For the CDR3, the DNA is TGTGCCAGTAGTATTTCGATTGCGACCTACAATGAGCAGTTCTTC. Protein product: CASSISIATYNEQFF.

The J gene is TRBJ1-2, the V gene TRBV27, with D possibly matching TRBD1 (5 bases). The CDR3 runs 14 residues. Germline-derived CDR1 and CDR2 are MNHEY and SMNVEV (reference sequence). V was shortened by 4 bases and J by 6 bases, with 15 bases between the two germline ends. The CDR3 DNA sequence: TGTGCCAGCAGTTCAAACATCAGGGCCCATGGCTACACCTTC. This gives the protein CASSSNIRAHGYTF.

This sequence joins TRBV7-9 and TRBJ1-1; no reliable D call. This CDR3 is 14 amino acids long. V was cut by 7 bases and J by 2 bases, with 14 bases left in between. Germline lookup yields CDR1 SEHNR and CDR2 FQNEAQ (reference sequence). CDR3 DNA sequence: TGTGCCAGCACAGGAACTGCGGGTAACACTGAAGCTTTCTTT. The encoded protein is CASTGTAGNTEAFF.

This clone was picked up a small number of times. The chain uses TRBV25-1 and TRBJ1-2; no firm D call. This CDR3 is built from 12 residues. Germline V lookup: CDR1 MGHDK, CDR2 SYGVNS. The V and J ends lost 5 bases and 6 bases respectively, with 10 bases between them. The CDR3 sequence is CASSTGSHGYTF. As DNA, the CDR3 is TGTGCCAGCAGTACGGGGAGTCATGGCTACACCTTC.

V gene TRBV19 combines with J gene TRBJ2-7, with TRBD2 as a possible D gene (5 bases). Germline CDR1 and CDR2: LNHDA and SQIVND (reference sequence). V was clipped by 1 base and J by 2 bases, with 9 bases between them. CDR3 length: 14 residues. The CDR3 DNA reads as TGTGCCAGTAGTATAGTCGGACTGACCTACGAGCAGTACTTC. Protein: CASSIVGLTYEQYF.

This rearrangement joins TRBV6-6 to TRBJ1-2; no clear D gene. The CDR3 has 12 residues. The germline CDR1 and CDR2 sequences are MNHNY and SVGAGI (reference sequence). The CDR3 DNA is TGTGCGGCCTTTTTTGAGCCTCGGGGCTACACCTTC. Protein sequence: CAAFFEPRGYTF.

This CDR3 is CASSIRGSQETQYF. The CDR3 DNA is TGTGCCAGCAGTATCAGGGGTAGCCAAGAGACCCAGTACTTC. The chain combines TRBV6-5 with TRBJ2-5; D may be TRBD1 (6 bases). V was cut by 5 bases and J by 1 base, with 11 bases left in between. CDR1 is MNHEY, CDR2 SVGAGI, per germline. The CDR3 loop spans 14 amino acids.

The chain employs TRBV14 and TRBJ2-4; D is unresolved. The germline V gene has CDR1 SGHDN and CDR2 FVKESK. The CDR3 totals 14 residues. V was shortened by 0 bases and J by 6 bases, with 9 bases between the two germline ends. This CDR3 is CASSQDPYLNIQYF. Written as DNA, the CDR3 is TGTGCCAGCAGCCAAGACCCATATCTAAACATTCAGTACTTC. Together with reference TRBV14 and TRBJ2-4, the CDR3 gives the full variable domain: EAGVTQFPSHSVIEKGQTVTLRCDPISGHDNLYWYRRVMGKEIKFLLHFVKESKQDESGMPNNRFLAERTGGTYSTLKVQPAELEDSGVYFCASSQDPYLNIQYFGAGTRLSVL.

This clone was counted a single time. This chain links TRBV25-1 with TRBJ1-4; maybe TRBD1 (5 bases). This CDR3 has 17 residues. Trimming removed 2 bases at V and 4 bases at J, with 17 bases between. Germline V lookup: CDR1 MGHDK, CDR2 SYGVNS. The DNA for the CDR3 is TGTGCCAGCAGTGAAGGAATCGGGGGTAACTTTAATGAAAAACTGTTTTTT. As protein: CASSEGIGGNFNEKLFF.

This chain connects TRBV19 to TRBJ2-7; no reliable D call. Germline V gene data show CDR1 as LNHDA and CDR2 as SQIVND (reference sequence). The germline V and J ends were trimmed by 2 bases and 3 bases, with 14 bases remaining between them. The CDR3 runs to 15 residues. CDR3 bases: TGTGCCAGTAGTATATCGGACGGTTCGGTCTACGAGCAGTACTTC. Protein sequence: CASSISDGSVYEQYF.

The chain joins TRBV29-1 to TRBJ1-2; 9 bases map to TRBD1. The CDR3 is made up of 15 amino acids. The junction had 8 bases not matched to a gene; V was cut back by 4 bases and J by 2 bases. Per the germline V gene, CDR1 is SQVTM and CDR2 is ANQGSEA. CDR3 sequence: CSVGTGEYRNYGYTF. In nucleotides, the CDR3 is TGCAGCGTTGGGACAGGGGAATATAGGAACTATGGCTACACCTTC.

V gene TRBV5-6 combines with J gene TRBJ2-7, with D tentatively TRBD1 or TRBD2 (5 bases each). Germline V gene sequence: CDR1 SGHDT, CDR2 YYEEEE. V was clipped by 2 bases and J by 5 bases, with 11 bases between them. This CDR3 has 13 residues. Written as DNA, the CDR3 is TGTGCCAGCAGCTTTCAGGGAGCGGACGAGCAGTACTTC. Translation gives CASSFQGADEQYF.

This sequence joins TRBV7-8 and TRBJ1-2; 7 bases line up with TRBD1. Germline CDR1 and CDR2: SGHVS and FQNEAQ. CDR3 length: 15 residues. Trimming cost V 1 base and J 3 bases; bases outside gene matches: 5. The CDR3 DNA sequence: TGTGCCAGCAGCTTAGGACAGGGCGGGGACTATGGCTACACCTTC. Translated, it gives CASSLGQGGDYGYTF.

This clone was seen a single time. This chain connects TRBV11-2 to TRBJ2-2; 7 positions agree with TRBD1. Unmatched junction bases numbered 9, after V lost 8 bases and J lost 0 bases. This CDR3 has 16 amino acids. The germline V gene encodes CDR1 SGHAT and CDR2 FQNNGV. The CDR3 spells CASGTMGTANTGELFF. CDR3 coding DNA: TGTGCCAGCGGAACGATGGGGACAGCGAACACCGGGGAGCTGTTTTTT.

J is TRBJ2-1 and V is TRBV27, with a weak D call TRBD1 (5 bases). V gave up 2 bases and J gave up 6 bases, with 8 bases separating them. Germline lookup yields CDR1 MNHEY and CDR2 SMNVEV (reference sequence). The CDR3 loop spans 13 amino acids. The CDR3 reads CASSLQQGNEQFF. Here the CDR3 DNA reads TGTGCCAGCAGTTTACAGCAGGGCAATGAGCAGTTCTTC.

This rearrangement joins TRBV5-5 to TRBJ2-7; TRBD1 agrees at 9 bases. The trim removed 2 bases at V and 6 bases at J, leaving 12 bases unmatched. Germline CDR1 is SGHKS and CDR2 is YYEKEE (reference sequence). This CDR3 has 16 residues. The CDR3 DNA reads as TGTGCCAGCAGCTTAGACCGGACAGGGGTCAGTCCCGAGCAGTACTTC. Translating gives CASSLDRTGVSPEQYF.